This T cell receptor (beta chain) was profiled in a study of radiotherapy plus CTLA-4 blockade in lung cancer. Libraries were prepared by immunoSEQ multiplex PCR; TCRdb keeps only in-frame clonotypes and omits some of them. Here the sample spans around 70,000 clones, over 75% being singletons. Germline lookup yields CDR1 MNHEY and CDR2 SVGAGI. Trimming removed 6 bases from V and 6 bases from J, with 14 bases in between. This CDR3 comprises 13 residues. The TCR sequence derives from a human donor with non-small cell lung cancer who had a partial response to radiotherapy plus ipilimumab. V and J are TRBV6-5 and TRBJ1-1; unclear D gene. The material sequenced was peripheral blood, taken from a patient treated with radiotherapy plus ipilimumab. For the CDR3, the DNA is TGTGCCAGCAGACCAAGAGTCGTTTCTGAAGCTTTCTTT. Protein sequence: CASRPRVVSEAFF.